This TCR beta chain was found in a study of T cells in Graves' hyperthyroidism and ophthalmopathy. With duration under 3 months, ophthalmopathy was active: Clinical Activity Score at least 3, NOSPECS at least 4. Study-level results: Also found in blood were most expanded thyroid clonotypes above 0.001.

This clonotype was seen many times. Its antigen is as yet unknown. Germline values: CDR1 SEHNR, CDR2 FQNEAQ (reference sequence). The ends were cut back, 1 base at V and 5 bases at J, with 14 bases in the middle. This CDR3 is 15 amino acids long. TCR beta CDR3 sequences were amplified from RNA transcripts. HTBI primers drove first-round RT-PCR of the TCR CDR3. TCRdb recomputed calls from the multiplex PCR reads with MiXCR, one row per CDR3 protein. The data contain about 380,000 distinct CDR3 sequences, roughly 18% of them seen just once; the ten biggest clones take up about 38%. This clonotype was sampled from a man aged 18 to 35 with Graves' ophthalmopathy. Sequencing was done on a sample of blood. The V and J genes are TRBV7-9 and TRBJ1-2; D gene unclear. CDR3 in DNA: TGTGCCAGCAGCTTAGAGACGGGAACCCCTTATGGCTACACCTTC. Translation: CASSLETGTPYGYTF.